Listed below are T cell receptor beta chains from one sample, sequenced in a study of human T cells and chemical hapten exposure. TCRdb reanalysed the RACE reads using MiXCR and keeps one entry per CDR3 protein. The table has 300,000 to 350,000 distinct CDR3 sequences, 5.5% to 8% seen once; the top ten hold about 8%. The material was whole blood, obtained in connection with sensitization to the hapten diphenylcyclopropenone (DPC). The receptors here all came from a woman younger than 30 with alopecia areata. Some clones in this sample may be carry-over from other donors' samples. The CDR3 runs from the conserved cysteine through the conserved F or W. Each record gives: clone size, V gene, J gene, D gene, CDR3 DNA, CDR3 protein. A D gene is named only where the DNA matches it firmly. The size entry is marked missing in some rows and otherwise reads once, few, many or a size class.

abundance: .; v_gene: TRBV15; j_gene: TRBJ1-6; d_gene: .; CDR3nt: TGTGCCACGAGCGGGGCAGGAGTCTATTCACCCCTCCACTTT; CDR3aa: CATSGAGVYSPLHF
abundance: few; v_gene: TRBV12-3/TRBV12-4; j_gene: TRBJ1-4; d_gene: .; CDR3nt: TGTGCCAGCAGTTTTAGGGGGGCGACTAATGAAAAACTGTTTTTT; CDR3aa: CASSFRGATNEKLFF
abundance: few; v_gene: TRBV29-1; j_gene: TRBJ2-1; d_gene: .; CDR3nt: TGCAGCGCCACTCCGAAAGGGCCCTACAATGAGCAGTTCTTC; CDR3aa: CSATPKGPYNEQFF
abundance: .; v_gene: TRBV6-5; j_gene: TRBJ2-3; d_gene: TRBD2; CDR3nt: TGTGCCAGCAGTTACACTTTCCGACTAGCGGAAATCACTTCTAGCACAGATACGCAGTATTTT; CDR3aa: CASSYTFRLAEITSSTDTQYF
abundance: .; v_gene: TRBV18; j_gene: TRBJ2-2; d_gene: .; CDR3nt: TGTGCCAGCTCACCTCGGACAGGAGCGGGCACCGGGGAGCTGTTTTTT; CDR3aa: CASSPRTGAGTGELFF
abundance: many; v_gene: TRBV2; j_gene: TRBJ2-7; d_gene: TRBD2; CDR3nt: TGTGCCAGCAACGGACTAGCGGGGGGGCCTGAGTACTTC; CDR3aa: CASNGLAGGPEYF
abundance: many; v_gene: TRBV10-3; j_gene: TRBJ2-2; d_gene: .; CDR3nt: TGTGCCATTGCCGGGGTGGATCACGGGGAGCTGTTTTTT; CDR3aa: CAIAGVDHGELFF
abundance: .; v_gene: TRBV19; j_gene: TRBJ2-5; d_gene: TRBD2; CDR3nt: TGTGCCGGAGGAGGCTCACGGACTAGCGGGGAACAAGAGACCCAGTACTTC; CDR3aa: CAGGGSRTSGEQETQYF
abundance: few; v_gene: TRBV29-1; j_gene: TRBJ2-5; d_gene: .; CDR3nt: TGCAGCGTTGAAGGTGCGGTTAAGTCGGCCCAGTACTTC; CDR3aa: CSVEGAVKSAQYF
abundance: many; v_gene: TRBV5-1; j_gene: TRBJ2-1; d_gene: .; CDR3nt: TGCGCCAGCAGCTTGCCGGAGGGGGCGCAGAATGAGCAGTTCTTC; CDR3aa: CASSLPEGAQNEQFF
abundance: .; v_gene: TRBV12-3/TRBV12-4; j_gene: TRBJ1-1; d_gene: .; CDR3nt: TGTGCCAGCAGTCCCCTAGGGGTGGGCCGGTTTTTCTTT; CDR3aa: CASSPLGVGRFFF
abundance: many; v_gene: TRBV5-4; j_gene: TRBJ2-3; d_gene: .; CDR3nt: TGTGCCAGCAGCCGACCAGAGGATACGCAGTATTTT; CDR3aa: CASSRPEDTQYF
abundance: many; v_gene: TRBV6-5; j_gene: TRBJ2-1; d_gene: .; CDR3nt: TGTGCCAGCAGTTACGGAAGGGATTCCTACAATGAGCAGTTCTTC; CDR3aa: CASSYGRDSYNEQFF
abundance: many; v_gene: TRBV4-3; j_gene: TRBJ1-5; d_gene: .; CDR3nt: TGCGCCAGCAGCCAAGATCCCGCCGGGAATCAGCCCCAGCATTTT; CDR3aa: CASSQDPAGNQPQHF
abundance: .; v_gene: TRBV10-3; j_gene: TRBJ1-4; d_gene: TRBD1; CDR3nt: TGTGCCACCGCCGACAGGGCTAATGAAAAACTGTTTTTT; CDR3aa: CATADRANEKLFF